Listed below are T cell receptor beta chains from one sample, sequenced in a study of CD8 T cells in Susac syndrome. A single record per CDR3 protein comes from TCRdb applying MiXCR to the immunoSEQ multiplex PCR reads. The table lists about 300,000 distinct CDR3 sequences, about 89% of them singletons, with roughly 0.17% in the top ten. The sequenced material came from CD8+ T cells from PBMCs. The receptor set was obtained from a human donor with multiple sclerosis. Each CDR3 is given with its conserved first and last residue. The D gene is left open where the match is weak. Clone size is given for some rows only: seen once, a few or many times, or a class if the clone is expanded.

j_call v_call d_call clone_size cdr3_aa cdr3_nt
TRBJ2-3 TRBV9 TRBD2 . CASSNHGLAGEPDTQYF TGTGCCAGCAGCAACCACGGACTAGCGGGAGAGCCAGATACGCAGTATTTT
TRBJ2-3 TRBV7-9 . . CASSWETYTQYF TGTGCCAGCAGCTGGGAGACTTATACGCAGTATTTT
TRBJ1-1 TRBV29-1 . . CSATPRAGTEAFF TGCAGCGCCACACCCAGGGCAGGCACTGAAGCTTTCTTT
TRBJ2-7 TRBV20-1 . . CSASAPNEQYF TGCAGTGCTTCGGCCCCGAACGAGCAGTACTTC
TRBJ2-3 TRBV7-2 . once CASSLGGDMGFDTQYF TGTGCCAGCAGCTTAGGTGGGGACATGGGGTTTGATACGCAGTATTTT
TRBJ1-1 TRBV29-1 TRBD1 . CSVEEGQGGEAFF TGCAGCGTTGAAGAAGGACAGGGAGGTGAAGCTTTCTTT
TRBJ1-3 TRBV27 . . CASSLRGRGNTIYF TGTGCCAGCAGTTTACGCGGACGCGGAAACACCATATATTTT
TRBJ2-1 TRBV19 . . CASSTGDNSYNEQFF TGTGCCAGTAGTACCGGGGACAACTCCTACAATGAGCAGTTCTTC
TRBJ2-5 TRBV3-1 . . CASSQGRSIQETQYF TGTGCCAGCAGCCAAGGTCGAAGTATCCAAGAGACCCAGTACTTC
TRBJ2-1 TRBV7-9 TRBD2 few CASSSSGTSGLYNEQFF TGTGCCAGCAGCTCCTCCGGGACTAGCGGGCTTTACAATGAGCAGTTCTTC
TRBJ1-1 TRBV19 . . CASSIVAGSNTEAFF TGTGCCAGTAGTATAGTGGCGGGATCCAACACTGAAGCTTTCTTT
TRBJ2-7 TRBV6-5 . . CASSSLTSSYEQYF TGTGCCAGCAGTTCCTTGACAAGCTCCTACGAGCAGTACTTC
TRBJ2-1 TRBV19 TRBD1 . CASSPGTAYNEQFF TGTGCCAGTAGTCCCGGGACAGCTTACAATGAGCAGTTCTTC
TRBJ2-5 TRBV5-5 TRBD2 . CASSSGVAGAIQETQYF TGTGCCAGCAGCTCCGGGGTAGCGGGGGCTATCCAAGAGACCCAGTACTTC
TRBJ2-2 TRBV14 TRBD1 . CASSHPGQEYTGELFF TGTGCCAGCAGCCACCCCGGACAGGAATACACCGGGGAGCTGTTTTTT
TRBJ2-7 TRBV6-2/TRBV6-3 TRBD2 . CASSFIGTSGRNPYEQYF TGTGCCAGCAGTTTCATCGGGACTAGCGGGAGGAACCCCTACGAGCAGTACTTC